This TCR beta chain came from a study of Graves' ophthalmopathy and Graves' hyperthyroidism. Sampling over 8 ml of fresh peripheral blood provided the PBMCs. This clonotype has a count of ten or more. The V end lost 2 bases, the J end lost 0 bases, and 8 bases lay between the germline ends. This CDR3 has 16 residues. Germline-derived CDR1 and CDR2 are MNHEY and SVGAGI. Amplification from RNA transcripts yielded the TCR beta CDR3 regions. HTBI-primed first-round RT-PCR preceded second-round multiplex PCR. TCRdb reprocessed the multiplex PCR reads with MiXCR, giving one entry per CDR3 protein. The table shows roughly 230,000 distinct CDR3 sequences, with 20% to 25% occurring only once.

The chain uses TRBV6-5 and TRBJ2-6, with D unresolved. This TCR was recovered from a woman aged 50 to 60 with Graves' ophthalmopathy. The sequenced sample was peripheral blood. The CDR3 here is CASSYGGISGANVLTF. The CDR3 nucleotides are TGTGCCAGCAGTTACGGTGGGATCTCTGGGGCCAACGTCCTGACTTTC.